This TCR beta chain was captured by sequencing in a study of cytomegalovirus exposure and HLA in healthy donors. Primers: 60 Vbeta forward and 13 Jbeta reverse. Authors' processing steps: Approximately 9.9 million shared chains were among the roughly 80 million unique TCR beta chains that a later analysis counted. Only in-frame clones appear in the TCRdb table, and some are missing; sequencing was by immunoSEQ multiplex PCR. The DNA gave D and trimming, while V, J and clone size come from that table. Its listing shows some 33,000 clones. Germline V gene data show CDR1 as MNHNY and CDR2 as SVGAGI (reference sequence). Trimming pared 8 bases from V and 1 base from J, leaving 14 bases between. CDR3 length: 14 amino acids.

The V gene is TRBV6-6, the J gene TRBJ2-5, with D tentatively TRBD2 (7 bases). The sequence was collected from a female donor in good health and CMV-seronegative. Sequencing input: PBMCs. This CDR3 reads CASLGGGFQETQYF. For the CDR3, the DNA is TGTGCCAGCCTAGGGGGGGGATTCCAAGAGACCCAGTACTTC.